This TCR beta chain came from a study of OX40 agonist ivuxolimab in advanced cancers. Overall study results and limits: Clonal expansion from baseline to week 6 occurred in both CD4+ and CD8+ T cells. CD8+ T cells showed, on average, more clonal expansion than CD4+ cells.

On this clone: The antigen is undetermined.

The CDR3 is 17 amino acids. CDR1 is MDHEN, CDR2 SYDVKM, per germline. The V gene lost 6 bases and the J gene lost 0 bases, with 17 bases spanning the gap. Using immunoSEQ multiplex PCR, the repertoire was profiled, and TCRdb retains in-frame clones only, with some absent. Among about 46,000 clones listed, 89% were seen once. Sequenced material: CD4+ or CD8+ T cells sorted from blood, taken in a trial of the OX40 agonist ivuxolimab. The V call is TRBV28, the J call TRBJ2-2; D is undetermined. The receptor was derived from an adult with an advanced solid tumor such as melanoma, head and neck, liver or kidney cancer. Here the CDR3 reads CASSSSWQTSNTGELFF. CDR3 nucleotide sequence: TGTGCCAGCAGCTCTTCCTGGCAGACTTCGAACACCGGGGAGCTGTTTTTT.